The 27 T cell receptor beta chains reported below all come from one sample, sequenced in a study of radiation and T cells in renal cell carcinoma. TCRdb's table, derived via immunoSEQ multiplex PCR, lists solely in-frame clones and lacks some. Of 110,000 to 150,000 clones in the sample, 70% to 90% are singletons; the top ten hold under 30%. This sample's time point: baseline pretreatment blood. Indicated treatment: 15 Gy SBRT to primary tumor, nephrectomy 4 weeks later. The source was blood, collected from a patient whose treatment included radiotherapy and nephrectomy. The receptors originated from a woman between 50 and 59 years old with renal cell carcinoma.

The V and J genes are TRBV5-1 and TRBJ2-3, with 9 bases that match TRBD1. The CDR3 has 16 amino acids. Germline V gene data show CDR1 as SGHRS and CDR2 as YFSETQ. V trimming: 0 bases; J trimming: 2 bases; junction bases outside the gene matches: 4. In DNA, the CDR3 is TGCGCCAGCAGCTTGGGGGGACAGGGTAACACAGATACGCAGTATTTT. This codes for CASSLGGQGNTDTQYF. Full variable domain (missing parts from reference TRBV5-1 and TRBJ2-3): KAGVTQTPRYLIKTRGQQVTLSCSPISGHRSVSWYQQTPGQGLQFLFEYFSETQRNKGNFPGRFSGRQFSNSRSEMNVSTLELGDSALYLCASSLGGQGNTDTQYFGPGTRLTVL.

This chain links TRBV7-8 with TRBJ2-3; 13 bases map to TRBD2. The CDR3 length is 18 residues. V gave up 0 bases and J gave up 2 bases; unmatched junction bases: 5. The germline gives CDR1 SGHVS, CDR2 FQNEAQ. CDR3 protein: CASSLARTSGSSTDTQYF. The CDR3 DNA is TGTGCCAGCAGCTTAGCCCGGACTAGCGGGAGTTCCACAGATACGCAGTATTTT.

The genes are TRBV28 and TRBJ2-2; the match to TRBD1 covers 8 bases. Per the germline V gene, CDR1 is MDHEN and CDR2 is SYDVKM. The CDR3 spans 16 residues. V dropped 3 bases and J dropped 1; count of bases not matched to a gene: 4. The CDR3 nucleotides are TGTGCCAGCAGTTTTTCAGGGGGCTGGAACACCGGGGAGCTGTTTTTT. This gives the protein CASSFSGGWNTGELFF.

The J gene is TRBJ2-7, the V gene TRBV5-4; D remains ambiguous. Germline loops: CDR1 SGHNT, CDR2 YYREEE (reference sequence). V shed 0 bases and J shed 4 bases, with 8 bases lying between them. The CDR3 contains 13 residues. CDR3: CASSLDSRYEQYF. DNA of the CDR3: TGTGCCAGCAGCTTGGACAGTAGGTACGAGCAGTACTTC.

The chain links TRBV7-9 to TRBJ2-7, with 10 bases aligning to TRBD2. Losses at the gene ends were 1 base for V and 2 bases for J; bases not matched to a gene: 2. The germline V gene encodes CDR1 SEHNR and CDR2 FQNEAQ (reference sequence). The length of the CDR3 is 15 residues. DNA for the CDR3: TGTGCCAGCAGCTTAGGGACTAGCGGCACCTACGAGCAGTACTTC. Translating gives CASSLGTSGTYEQYF.

The J gene is TRBJ2-2, the V gene TRBV7-9; 10 bases align to TRBD2. The CDR3 contains 17 residues. Germline lookup yields CDR1 SEHNR and CDR2 FQNEAQ (reference sequence). The V gene end was trimmed by 1 base and the J gene end by 4 bases; junction bases not matched to a gene: 6. The CDR3 sequence is CASSLESSGRVTGELFF. The CDR3 coding sequence is TGTGCCAGCAGCTTAGAGTCTAGCGGGAGAGTCACCGGGGAGCTGTTTTTT.

The chain uses TRBV6-5 and TRBJ2-7, with 15 nucleotides matching TRBD2. Trimming took 6 bases from V and 6 from J; bases not matched to a gene: 3. The CDR3 loop spans 14 amino acids. Germline CDR1 MNHEY, CDR2 SVGAGI. CDR3 protein: CASRGLAGGGEQYF. The CDR3 bases are TGTGCCAGCAGGGGACTAGCGGGAGGTGGCGAGCAGTACTTC.

The chain uses TRBV29-1 and TRBJ2-5; D is perhaps TRBD1 or TRBD2 (6 bases each). This CDR3 comprises 14 residues. Germline-derived CDR1 and CDR2 are SQVTM and ANQGSEA. The germline V and J ends were trimmed by 4 bases and 4 bases, with 16 bases remaining between them. CDR3 coding DNA: TGCAGCGTTGTCGGCTCCGGGGGCCCAGAGACCCAGTACTTC. It encodes CSVVGSGGPETQYF. The full variable domain, in which reference TRBV29-1 and TRBJ2-5 provide the parts outside the CDR3, is SAVISQKPSRDICQRGTSLTIQCQVDSQVTMMFWYRQQPGQSLTLIATANQGSEATYESGFVIDKFPISRPNLTFSTLTVSNMSPEDSSIYLCSVVGSGGPETQYFGPGTRLLVL.

There are a few counts of this clone. J is TRBJ1-3 and V is TRBV2; D uncertain. Germline V CDR1 and CDR2: SNHLY, FYNNEI. Between the trimmed V and J ends, which lost 6 bases and 1 base, there was a span of 10 bases. This CDR3 comprises 14 residues. CDR3 residues: CASRESSSGNTIYF. The CDR3 nucleotides are TGTGCCAGCAGAGAATCTAGTTCTGGAAACACCATATATTTT.

This chain uses TRBV9 with TRBJ2-1, with D unclear. The CDR3 extends over 12 amino acids. Trimming took off 0 bases at V and 2 bases at J, with 0 bases between the two ends. The V gene's germline CDR1 is SGDLS and CDR2 YYNGEE. The DNA for the CDR3 is TGTGCCAGCAGCGTAGCCTACAATGAGCAGTTCTTC. It codes for CASSVAYNEQFF.

The sample holds one count of this clone. The chain employs TRBV7-2 and TRBJ2-1; 11 bases fit TRBD2. CDR1 SGHTA and CDR2 FQGNSA come from the germline V gene. The V and J ends lost 2 bases and 5 bases, in that order; junction bases with no gene match: 5. The CDR3 extends over 16 amino acids. The CDR3, as DNA: TGTGCCAGCAGCTTATCCTCGGGACTAGCGGACAATGAGCAGTTCTTC. Translating it yields CASSLSSGLADNEQFF.

This chain uses TRBV4-1 with TRBJ1-2; tentative D call: TRBD1 (5 bases). The V end lost 0 bases, the J end lost 6 bases, and 20 bases lay between the germline ends. This CDR3 is 17 amino acids long. Germline V lookup: CDR1 MGHRA, CDR2 YSYEKL. The CDR3 protein is CASSQDLSVVGQDGYTF. The CDR3 region has the DNA TGCGCCAGCAGCCAAGATCTGAGTGTCGTGGGGCAGGATGGCTACACCTTC.

With respect to this clone: The same CDR3 can be traced to other DNA sequences in this sample. The gene calls are TRBV20-1 and TRBJ1-1; the D is unclear. This CDR3 region has 11 residues. Trimming left V 3 bases short and J 2 bases short, with 4 bases between. Germline CDR1 reads DFQATT; CDR2 reads SNEGSKA (reference sequence). CDR3 DNA: TGCAGTGCTAGTGATAACACTGAAGCTTTCTTT. Translating it yields CSASDNTEAFF.

The rearrangement joins TRBV6-6 to TRBJ2-2; D gene ambiguous. The V gene's germline CDR1 is MNHNY and CDR2 SVGAGI (reference sequence). Trimming stripped 2 bases from V and 9 bases from J, with 7 bases between. The CDR3 is made up of 12 amino acids. The CDR3 nucleotides read TGTGCCAGCAGTTACGACTCTAGGGAGCTGTTTTTT. It yields the protein CASSYDSRELFF.

The V gene is TRBV25-1, the J gene TRBJ2-3; D is unresolved. This CDR3 has 15 amino acids. Germline values: CDR1 MGHDK, CDR2 SYGVNS. V was pared by 3 bases and J by 0 bases, with 10 bases between. CDR3 sequence: CASSELRTSTDTQYF. The CDR3 DNA sequence: TGTGCCAGCAGTGAGTTGAGAACTAGCACAGATACGCAGTATTTT.

The chain employs TRBV5-4 and TRBJ1-2, with D perhaps TRBD1 (6 bases). CDR3 length: 16 amino acids. From germline, CDR1 is SGHNT and CDR2 YYREEE (reference sequence). V lost 0 bases, J lost 4 bases, and 16 bases lay in between. CDR3 sequence (DNA): TGTGCCAGCAGCTTGGCCAAAGGACAGACCCTCTATGGCTACACCTTC. Its protein product is CASSLAKGQTLYGYTF.

This chain joins TRBV5-4 and TRBJ2-7; 12 bases match TRBD1. Germline V gene lookup returns CDR1 SGHNT and CDR2 YYREEE (reference sequence). The CDR3 runs 15 residues. J lost 7 bases, V lost 3 bases, and 8 bases had no gene match. CDR3 nucleotides: TGTGCCAGCAGCTCACCGGGACAGGGGGCGTCTGAGCAGTACTTC. Translating it yields CASSSPGQGASEQYF.

V gene TRBV7-3 combines with J gene TRBJ2-5; the D gene is possibly TRBD2 (6 bases). Germline assignment: CDR1 SGHTA and CDR2 FQGTGA. V shed 5 bases and J shed 4 bases, with 17 bases lying between them. The CDR3 runs to 15 residues. CDR3 nucleotide sequence: TGTGCCAGCAGCCCCGGCTTGGCGGGACCAGAGACCCAGTACTTC. It specifies CASSPGLAGPETQYF. Using reference TRBV7-3 and TRBJ2-5 for the parts outside the CDR3, the full variable domain is GAGVSQTPSNKVTEKGKYVELRCDPISGHTALYWYRQSLGQGPEFLIYFQGTGAADDSGLPNDRFFAVRPEGSVSTLKIQRTERGDSAVYLCASSPGLAGPETQYFGPGTRLLVL.

This chain uses TRBV7-2 with TRBJ2-3, with D perhaps TRBD2 (6 bases). Between the trimmed V and J ends, which lost 5 bases and 6 bases, there was a span of 18 bases. In germline, CDR1 is SGHTA, CDR2 FQGNSA. There are 15 residues in the CDR3. CDR3 sequence reads: CASSNRGGAGDTQYF. The DNA for the CDR3 is TGTGCCAGCAGCAATAGAGGCGGGGCGGGGGATACGCAGTATTTT.

This chain joins TRBV10-3 and TRBJ2-7; D possibly corresponds to TRBD1 (5 bases). Germline V CDR1 and CDR2: ENHRY, SYGVKD. This CDR3 region has 15 residues. V gave up 2 bases and J gave up 4 bases, with 15 bases separating them. The CDR3 DNA reads as TGTGCCATCAGTGAGAGGACGACAGCCCGTTACGAGCAGTACTTC. Amino acid sequence: CAISERTTARYEQYF.

The chain employs TRBV6-5 and TRBJ1-5, with a possible D match to TRBD1 (5 bases). CDR3 size: 16 residues. Between the trimmed V and J ends, which lost 0 bases and 5 bases, there was a span of 14 bases. The germline gives CDR1 MNHEY, CDR2 SVGAGI. The chain's CDR3 is CASSYSASGPHQPQHF. The CDR3 nucleotides read TGTGCCAGCAGTTACTCGGCTTCAGGGCCCCATCAGCCCCAGCATTTT.

The chain is built from TRBV7-2 and TRBJ1-2; D not resolved. V lost 2 bases to trimming and J lost 4 bases, with 8 bases between them. This CDR3 comprises 13 residues. Germline V gives CDR1 SGHTA, CDR2 FQGNSA. This chain's CDR3 is CASSLYTAYGYTF. The CDR3 DNA sequence: TGTGCCAGCAGCTTATACACGGCCTATGGCTACACCTTC.

V and J are TRBV7-2 and TRBJ2-7, with a tentative D call TRBD2 (6 bases). This CDR3 contains 15 residues. From germline, CDR1 is SGHTA and CDR2 FQGNSA. The V gene lost 0 bases and the J gene lost 5 bases, with 14 bases spanning the gap. The CDR3 is CASSLAGGNSNEQYF. Here the CDR3 DNA reads TGTGCCAGCAGCTTAGCGGGCGGGAATTCGAACGAGCAGTACTTC.

This clone was seen only once. This sequence joins TRBV19 and TRBJ2-7; D might be TRBD1 or TRBD2, each matching 6 bases. Trimming stripped 10 bases from V and 6 bases from J, with 16 bases between. CDR1 is LNHDA and CDR2 is SQIVND in the germline V gene (reference sequence). CDR3 size: 12 residues. For the CDR3, the DNA is TGTGCCACCGCCCTCGGGGGCGGCGAGCAGTACTTC. Translating it yields CATALGGGEQYF.

J is TRBJ2-7 and V is TRBV30; weak D call: TRBD2 (6 bases). Trimming left V 0 bases short and J 3 bases short, with 9 bases between. The CDR3 covers 13 residues. CDR1 GTSNPN and CDR2 SVGIG come from the germline V gene (reference sequence). As DNA, the CDR3 is TGTGCCTGGAGTGTGGGAGGCGTCTACGAGCAGTACTTC. Translating it yields CAWSVGGVYEQYF.

The chain recombines TRBV7-3 with TRBJ2-7; 11 bases map to TRBD1. V lost 5 bases, J lost 4 bases, and 1 base stayed unmatched. This CDR3 is built from 13 residues. The germline V gene encodes CDR1 SGHTA and CDR2 FQGTGA. The CDR3, as DNA: TGTGCCAGCAGCGGGACAGGGGGATACGAGCAGTACTTC. Protein: CASSGTGGYEQYF.

This chain uses TRBV14 with TRBJ2-5; D gene uncertain. The CDR3 has 14 residues. The germline V gene encodes CDR1 SGHDN and CDR2 FVKESK. V dropped 1 base and J dropped 6 bases, with 12 bases sitting between them. The CDR3 loop reads CASSQAGVLKTQYF. The CDR3 coding sequence is TGTGCCAGCAGCCAAGCTGGGGTTCTAAAGACCCAGTACTTC.